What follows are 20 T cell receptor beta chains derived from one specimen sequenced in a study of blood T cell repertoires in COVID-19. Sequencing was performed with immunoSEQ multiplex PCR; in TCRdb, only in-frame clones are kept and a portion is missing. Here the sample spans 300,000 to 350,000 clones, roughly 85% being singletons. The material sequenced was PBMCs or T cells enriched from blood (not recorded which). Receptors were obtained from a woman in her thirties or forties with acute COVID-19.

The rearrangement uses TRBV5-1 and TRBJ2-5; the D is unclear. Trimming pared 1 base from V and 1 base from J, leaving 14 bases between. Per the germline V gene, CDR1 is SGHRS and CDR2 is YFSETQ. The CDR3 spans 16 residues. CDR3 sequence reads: CASSLSSIGGQETQYF. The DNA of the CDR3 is TGCGCCAGCAGCTTGTCCTCTATCGGCGGCCAAGAGACCCAGTACTTC. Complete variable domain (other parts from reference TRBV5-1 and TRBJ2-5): KAGVTQTPRYLIKTRGQQVTLSCSPISGHRSVSWYQQTPGQGLQFLFEYFSETQRNKGNFPGRFSGRQFSNSRSEMNVSTLELGDSALYLCASSLSSIGGQETQYFGPGTRLLVL.

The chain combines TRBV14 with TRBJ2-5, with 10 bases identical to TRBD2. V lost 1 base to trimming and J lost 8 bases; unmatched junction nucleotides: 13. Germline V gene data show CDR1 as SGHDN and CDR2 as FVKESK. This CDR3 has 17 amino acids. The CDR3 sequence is CASSQGRVAGGRDTQYF. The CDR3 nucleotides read TGTGCCAGCAGCCAAGGTCGTGTAGCGGGGGGCCGGGACACCCAGTACTTC.

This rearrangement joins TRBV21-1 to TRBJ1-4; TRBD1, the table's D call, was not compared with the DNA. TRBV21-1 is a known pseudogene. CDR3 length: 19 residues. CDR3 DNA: TGTGCCAGCAGCAAAGAAAGGTTAGGAGAGAACAGGGTTAATGAAAAACTGTTTTTT. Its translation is CASSKERLGENRVNEKLFF.

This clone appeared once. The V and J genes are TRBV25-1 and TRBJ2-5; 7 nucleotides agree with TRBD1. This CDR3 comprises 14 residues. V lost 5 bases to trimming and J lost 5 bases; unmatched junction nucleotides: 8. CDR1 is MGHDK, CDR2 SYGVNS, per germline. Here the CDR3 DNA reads TGTGCCAGCAGTAGACAGGGTCTGAGGGAGACCCAGTACTTC. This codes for CASSRQGLRETQYF. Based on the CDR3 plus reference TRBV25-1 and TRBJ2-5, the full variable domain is EADIYQTPRYLVIGTGKKITLECSQTMGHDKMYWYQQDPGMELHLIHYSYGVNSTEKGDLSSESTVSRIRTEHFPLTLESARPSHTSQYLCASSRQGLRETQYFGPGTRLLVL.

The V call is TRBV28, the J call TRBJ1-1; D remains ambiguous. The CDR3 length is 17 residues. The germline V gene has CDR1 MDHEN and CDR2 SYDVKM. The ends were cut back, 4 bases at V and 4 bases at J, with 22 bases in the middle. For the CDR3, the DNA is TGTGCCAGCAGTTCCTCGGAGGGTGGCTCGCTCGGCACTGAAGCTTTCTTT. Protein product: CASSSSEGGSLGTEAFF.

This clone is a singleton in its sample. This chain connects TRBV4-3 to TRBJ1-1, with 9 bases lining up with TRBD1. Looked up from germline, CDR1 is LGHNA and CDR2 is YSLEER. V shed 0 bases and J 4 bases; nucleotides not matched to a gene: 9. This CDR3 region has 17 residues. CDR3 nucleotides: TGCGCCAGCAGCCAAGATCTACAGGGGGCTCCGACCACTGAAGCTTTCTTT. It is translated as CASSQDLQGAPTTEAFF.

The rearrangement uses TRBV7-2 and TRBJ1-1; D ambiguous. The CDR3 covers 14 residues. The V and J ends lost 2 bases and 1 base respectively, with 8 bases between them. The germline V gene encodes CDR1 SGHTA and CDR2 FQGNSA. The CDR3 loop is CASSLTVGNTEAFF. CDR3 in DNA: TGTGCCAGCAGCTTAACGGTCGGGAACACTGAAGCTTTCTTT.

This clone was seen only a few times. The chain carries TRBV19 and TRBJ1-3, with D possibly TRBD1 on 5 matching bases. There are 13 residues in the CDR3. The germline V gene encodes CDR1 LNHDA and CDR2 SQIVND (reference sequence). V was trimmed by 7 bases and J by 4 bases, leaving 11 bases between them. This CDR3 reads CASTTSGGNTIYF. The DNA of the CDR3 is TGTGCCAGTACAACATCAGGGGGAAACACCATATATTTT.

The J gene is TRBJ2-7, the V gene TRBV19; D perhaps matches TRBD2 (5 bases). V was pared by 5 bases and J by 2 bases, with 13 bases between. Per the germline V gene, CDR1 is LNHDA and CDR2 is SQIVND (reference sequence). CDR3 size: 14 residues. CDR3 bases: TGTGCCAGTAGTGACTACCATTCAGCCTACGAGCAGTACTTC. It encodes CASSDYHSAYEQYF.

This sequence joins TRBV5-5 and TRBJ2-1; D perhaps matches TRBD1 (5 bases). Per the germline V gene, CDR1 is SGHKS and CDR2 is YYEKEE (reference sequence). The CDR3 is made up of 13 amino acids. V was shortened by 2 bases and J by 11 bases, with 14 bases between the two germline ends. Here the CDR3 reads CASSLGASWKQFF. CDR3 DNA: TGTGCCAGCAGCTTAGGGGCCAGCTGGAAGCAGTTCTTC.

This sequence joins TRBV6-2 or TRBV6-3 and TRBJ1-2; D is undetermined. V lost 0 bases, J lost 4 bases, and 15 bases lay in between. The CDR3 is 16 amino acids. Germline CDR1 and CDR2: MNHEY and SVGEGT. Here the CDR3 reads CASSYSSREWGYGYTF. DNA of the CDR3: TGTGCCAGCAGTTACTCTAGCCGGGAATGGGGCTATGGCTACACCTTC.

DNA of the CDR3: TGTGCCAGTAGTAAGGGCGGACTGACGGTCACCGGGGAGCTGTTTTTT. Protein: CASSKGGLTVTGELFF. V and J are TRBV19 and TRBJ2-2, with TRBD2 as a possible D gene (5 bases). The length of the CDR3 is 16 residues. Germline values: CDR1 LNHDA, CDR2 SQIVND (reference sequence). Trimming pared 4 bases from V and 4 bases from J, leaving 16 bases between.

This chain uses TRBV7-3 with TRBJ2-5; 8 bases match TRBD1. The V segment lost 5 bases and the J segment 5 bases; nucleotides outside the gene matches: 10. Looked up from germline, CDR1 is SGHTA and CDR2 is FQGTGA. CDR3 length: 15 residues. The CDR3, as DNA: TGTGCCAGCAGCCGGACAGGGAGAGGGTCGGAGACCCAGTACTTC. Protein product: CASSRTGRGSETQYF.

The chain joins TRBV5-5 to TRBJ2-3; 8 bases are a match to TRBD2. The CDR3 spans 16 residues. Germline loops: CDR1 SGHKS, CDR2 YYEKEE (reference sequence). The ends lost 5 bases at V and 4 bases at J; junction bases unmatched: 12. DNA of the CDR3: TGTGCCAGCAGGCAAAGTACTAGCGGCCTCGCAGATACGCAGTATTTT. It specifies CASRQSTSGLADTQYF.

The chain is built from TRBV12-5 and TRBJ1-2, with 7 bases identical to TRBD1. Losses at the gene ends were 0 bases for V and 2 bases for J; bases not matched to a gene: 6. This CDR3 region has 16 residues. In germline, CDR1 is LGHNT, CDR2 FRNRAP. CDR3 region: CASGLVLGQVNYGYTF. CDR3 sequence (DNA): TGTGCTAGTGGTTTGGTACTCGGACAGGTCAACTATGGCTACACCTTC. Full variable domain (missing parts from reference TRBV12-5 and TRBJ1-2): DARVTQTPRHKVTEMGQEVTMRCQPILGHNTVFWYRQTMMQGLELLAYFRNRAPLDDSGMPKDRFSAEMPDATLATLKIQPSEPRDSAVYFCASGLVLGQVNYGYTFGSGTRLTVV.

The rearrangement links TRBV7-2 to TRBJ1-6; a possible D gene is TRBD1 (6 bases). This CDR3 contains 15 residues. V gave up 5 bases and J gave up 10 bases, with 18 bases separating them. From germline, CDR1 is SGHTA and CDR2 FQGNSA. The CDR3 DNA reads TGTGCCAGCAGCGACGGACAGCGAGATCGATCACCCCTCCACTTT. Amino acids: CASSDGQRDRSPLHF. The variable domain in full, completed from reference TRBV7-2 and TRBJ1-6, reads GAGVSQSPSNKVTEKGKDVELRCDPISGHTALYWYRQSLGQGLEFLIYFQGNSAPDKSGLPSDRFSAERTGGSVSTLTIQRTQQEDSAVYLCASSDGQRDRSPLHFGNGTRLTVT.

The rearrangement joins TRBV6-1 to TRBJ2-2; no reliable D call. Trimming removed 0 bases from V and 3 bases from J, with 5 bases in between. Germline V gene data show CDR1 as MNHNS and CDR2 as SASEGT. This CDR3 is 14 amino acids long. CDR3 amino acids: CASSEASDTGELFF. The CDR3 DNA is TGTGCCAGCAGTGAAGCGAGCGACACCGGGGAGCTGTTTTTT.

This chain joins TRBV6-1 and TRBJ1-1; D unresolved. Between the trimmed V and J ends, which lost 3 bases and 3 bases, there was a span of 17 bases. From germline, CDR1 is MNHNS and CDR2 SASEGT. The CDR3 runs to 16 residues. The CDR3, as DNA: TGTGCCAGCAGTGAGGAAGGCTCTAGGAGGGACACTGAAGCTTTCTTT. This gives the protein CASSEEGSRRDTEAFF.

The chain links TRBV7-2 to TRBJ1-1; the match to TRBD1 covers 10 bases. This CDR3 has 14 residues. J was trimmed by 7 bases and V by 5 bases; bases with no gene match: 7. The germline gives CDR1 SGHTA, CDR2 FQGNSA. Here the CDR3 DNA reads TGTGCCAGCAGCATCCGGGACAGGGGATTTGAAGCTTTCTTT. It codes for CASSIRDRGFEAFF.

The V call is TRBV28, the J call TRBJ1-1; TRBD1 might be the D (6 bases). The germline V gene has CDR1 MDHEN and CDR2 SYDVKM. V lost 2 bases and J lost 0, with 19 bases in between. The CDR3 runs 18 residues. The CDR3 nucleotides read TGTGCCAGCAGTTTAATACCCGACAGGACCGCCATGAACACTGAAGCTTTCTTT. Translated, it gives CASSLIPDRTAMNTEAFF.